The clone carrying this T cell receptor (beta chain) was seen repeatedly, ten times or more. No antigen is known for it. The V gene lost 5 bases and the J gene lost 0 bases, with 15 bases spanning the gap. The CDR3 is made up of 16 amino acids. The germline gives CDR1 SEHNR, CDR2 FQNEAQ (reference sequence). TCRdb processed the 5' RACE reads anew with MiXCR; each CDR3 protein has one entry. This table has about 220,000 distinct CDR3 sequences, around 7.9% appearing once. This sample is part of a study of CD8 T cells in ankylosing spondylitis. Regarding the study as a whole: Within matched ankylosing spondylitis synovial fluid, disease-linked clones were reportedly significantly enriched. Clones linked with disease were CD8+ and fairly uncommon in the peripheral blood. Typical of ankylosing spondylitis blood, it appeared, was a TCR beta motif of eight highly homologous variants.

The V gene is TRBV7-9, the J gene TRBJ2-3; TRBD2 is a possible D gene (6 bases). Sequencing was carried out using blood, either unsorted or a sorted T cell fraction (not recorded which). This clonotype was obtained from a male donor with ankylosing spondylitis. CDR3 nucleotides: TGTGCCAGCAGCCCGCTACTAGCATCGAGCACAGATACGCAGTATTTT. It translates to CASSPLLASSTDTQYF. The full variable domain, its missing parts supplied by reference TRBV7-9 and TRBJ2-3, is DTGVSQNPRHKITKRGQNVTFRCDPISEHNRLYWYRQTLGQGPEFLTYFQNEAQLEKSRLLSDRFSAERPKGSFSTLEIQRTEQGDSAMYLCASSPLLASSTDTQYFGPGTRLTVL.